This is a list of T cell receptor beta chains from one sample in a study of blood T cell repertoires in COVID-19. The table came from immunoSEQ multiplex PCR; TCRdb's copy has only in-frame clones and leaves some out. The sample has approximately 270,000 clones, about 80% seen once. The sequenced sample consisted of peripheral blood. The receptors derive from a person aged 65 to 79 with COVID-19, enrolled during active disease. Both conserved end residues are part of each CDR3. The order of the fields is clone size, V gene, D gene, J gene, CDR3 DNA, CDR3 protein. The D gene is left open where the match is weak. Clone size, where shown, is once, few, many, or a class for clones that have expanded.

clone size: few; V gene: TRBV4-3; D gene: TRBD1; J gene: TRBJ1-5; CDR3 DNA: TGCGCCAGCAGCCCCCCGCCCAGGACAGGGCTGGGGTCGGGGCCCCAGCATTTT; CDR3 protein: CASSPPPRTGLGSGPQHF
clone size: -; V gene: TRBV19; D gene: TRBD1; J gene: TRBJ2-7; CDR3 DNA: TGTGCCAGTAGTCCAGCCCCTGGGACAGGGTTGCACTACGAGCAGTACTTC; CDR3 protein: CASSPAPGTGLHYEQYF
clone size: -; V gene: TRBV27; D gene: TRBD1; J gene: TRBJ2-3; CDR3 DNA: TGTGCCAGCAGGACAGGGCACATCGATACGCAGTATTTT; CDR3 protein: CASRTGHIDTQYF
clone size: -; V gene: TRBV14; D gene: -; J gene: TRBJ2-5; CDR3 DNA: TGTGCCAGCAGCCAAGATATGGAGACCCAGTACTTC; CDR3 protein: CASSQDMETQYF
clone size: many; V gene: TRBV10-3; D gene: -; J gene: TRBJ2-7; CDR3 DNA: TGTGCCATCAGTGAGTCGGCGGAGTTCTACGAGCAGTACTTC; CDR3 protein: CAISESAEFYEQYF
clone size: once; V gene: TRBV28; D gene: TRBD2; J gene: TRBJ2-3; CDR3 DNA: TGTGCCAGCAGTTTACAGCGGGAGAGGTTCGATACGCAGTATTTT; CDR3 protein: CASSLQRERFDTQYF
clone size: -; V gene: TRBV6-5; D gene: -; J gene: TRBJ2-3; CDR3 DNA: TGTGCCAGCAGGGACCCGGGACAATCCACAGATACGCAGTATTTT; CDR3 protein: CASRDPGQSTDTQYF
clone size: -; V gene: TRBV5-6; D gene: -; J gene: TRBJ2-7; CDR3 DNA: TGTGCCAGCAGCCTCAAAGGACAGCCCGCCTACGAGCAGTACTTC; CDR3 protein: CASSLKGQPAYEQYF
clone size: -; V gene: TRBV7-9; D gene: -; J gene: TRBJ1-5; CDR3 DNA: TGTGCCAGCAGCCTGGCACTGAGCGGTCAGCCCCAGCATTTT; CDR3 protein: CASSLALSGQPQHF
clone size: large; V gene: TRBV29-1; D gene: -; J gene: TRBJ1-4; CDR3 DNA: TGCAGCGTTCCCCTTGATAGCGGAATGCTGTTTTTT; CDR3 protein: CSVPLDSGMLFF
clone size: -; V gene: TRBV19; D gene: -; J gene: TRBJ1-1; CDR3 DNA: TGTGCCAGTAGTACGAACAGGCAACGCTCTGAAGCTTTCTTT; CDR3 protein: CASSTNRQRSEAFF
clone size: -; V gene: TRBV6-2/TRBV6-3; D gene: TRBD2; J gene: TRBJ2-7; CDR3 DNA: TGTGCCAGCAGTTACGCCCCTAGCGGGAGTCTGTTCCACGAGCAGTACTTC; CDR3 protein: CASSYAPSGSLFHEQYF
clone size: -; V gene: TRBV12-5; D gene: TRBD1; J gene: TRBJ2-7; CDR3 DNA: TGTGCTAGTGGGCCGGGACAGGGCTCCTACGAGCAGTACTTC; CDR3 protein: CASGPGQGSYEQYF
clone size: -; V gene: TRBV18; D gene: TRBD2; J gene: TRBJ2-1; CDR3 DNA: TGTGCCAGCTCACCACTTCTAGCGGGGGGCTACAATGAGCAGTTCTTC; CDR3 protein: CASSPLLAGGYNEQFF
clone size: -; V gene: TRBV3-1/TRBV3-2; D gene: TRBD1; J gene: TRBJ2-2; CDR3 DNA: TGTGCCAGCAGCCAAGCGGGACAGGGGTTAACCGGGGAGCTGTTTTTT; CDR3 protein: CASSQAGQGLTGELFF
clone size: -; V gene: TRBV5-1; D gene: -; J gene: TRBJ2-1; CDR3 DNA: TGCGCCAGCAGCTTCCATAGTCTTTACAATGAGCAGTTCTTC; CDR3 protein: CASSFHSLYNEQFF
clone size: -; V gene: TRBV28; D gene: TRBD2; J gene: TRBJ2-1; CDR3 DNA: TGTGCCAGCTGGGGAGCGGGAGGGCCATTAGGTGAGCAGTTCTTC; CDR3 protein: CASWGAGGPLGEQFF
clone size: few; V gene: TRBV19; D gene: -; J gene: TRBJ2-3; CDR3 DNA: TGTGCCAGTAGTAGTATCCGGGATACGCAGTATTTT; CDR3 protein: CASSSIRDTQYF
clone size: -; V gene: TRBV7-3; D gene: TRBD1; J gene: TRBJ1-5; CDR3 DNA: TGTGCCGGCAGCTTAAAGGCTGACAGGGGGAATCAGCCCCAGCATTTT; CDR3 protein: CAGSLKADRGNQPQHF
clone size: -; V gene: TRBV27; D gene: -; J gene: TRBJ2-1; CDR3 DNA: TGTGCCAGCAGATCCGCACCCGCCGCGGAGGATGAGCAGTTCTTC; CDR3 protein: CASRSAPAAEDEQFF
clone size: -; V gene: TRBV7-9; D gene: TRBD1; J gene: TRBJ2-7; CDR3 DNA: TGTGCCAGCAGCTTAGAACAGGGGACCGAGCAGTACTTC; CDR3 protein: CASSLEQGTEQYF
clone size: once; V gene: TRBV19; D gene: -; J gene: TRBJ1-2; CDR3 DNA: TGTGCCAGTAGTGACTGGGGCTCGGTAAGCTACACCTTC; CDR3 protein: CASSDWGSVSYTF
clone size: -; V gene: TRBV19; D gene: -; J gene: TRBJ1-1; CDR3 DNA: TGTGCCAGTAAGGAGGCAGGGGACATGAACACTGAAGCTTTCTTT; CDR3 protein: CASKEAGDMNTEAFF
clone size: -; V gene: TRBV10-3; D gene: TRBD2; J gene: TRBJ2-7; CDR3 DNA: TGTGCCATCAGTGAGACAAGCGGGAGCGGTTCTTACGAGCAGTACTTC; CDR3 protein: CAISETSGSGSYEQYF
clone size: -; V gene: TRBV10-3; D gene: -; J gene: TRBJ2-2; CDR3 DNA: TGTGCCATCACACGAGCCTTGGCCGGGGAGCTGTTTTTT; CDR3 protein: CAITRALAGELFF
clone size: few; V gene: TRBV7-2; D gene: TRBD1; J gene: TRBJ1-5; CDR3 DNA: TGTGCCAGCAGCCTACGACAGGGTAGTCCCCAGCCCCAGCATTTT; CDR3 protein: CASSLRQGSPQPQHF
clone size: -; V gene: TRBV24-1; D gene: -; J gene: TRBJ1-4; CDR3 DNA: TGTGCCACCAGTGGAACGGGGGAGGGAGAAAAACTGTTTTTT; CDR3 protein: CATSGTGEGEKLFF
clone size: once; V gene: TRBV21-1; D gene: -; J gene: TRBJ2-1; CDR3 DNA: TGTGCCAGCAGCAAAGAAATTCGGCGGAGGACTAGCGGGATTCGCTGGGACGATGAGCAGTTCTTC; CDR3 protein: CASSKEIRRRTSGIRWDDEQFF
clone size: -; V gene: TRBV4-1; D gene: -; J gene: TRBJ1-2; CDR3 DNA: TGCGCCAGCAGCCAAGAAAGAGCACCCTATGGCTACACCTTC; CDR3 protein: CASSQERAPYGYTF
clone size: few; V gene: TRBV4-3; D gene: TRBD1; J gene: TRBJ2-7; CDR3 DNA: TGCGCCAGCAGCCAGCGGACAGGGGGCTCCTACGAGCAGTACTTC; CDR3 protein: CASSQRTGGSYEQYF
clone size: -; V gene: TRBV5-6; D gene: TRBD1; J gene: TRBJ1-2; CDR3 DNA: TGTGCCAGCAGCTCTCGGACAGGGGGCTATGGCTACACCTTC; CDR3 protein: CASSSRTGGYGYTF
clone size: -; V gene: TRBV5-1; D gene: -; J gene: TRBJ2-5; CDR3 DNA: TGCGCCAGCAGCTTGTACCTTCGGGAGACCCAGTACTTC; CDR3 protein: CASSLYLRETQYF
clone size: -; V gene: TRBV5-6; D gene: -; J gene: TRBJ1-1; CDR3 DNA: TGTGCCAGCAGCTTGTGGCAGTTGAATCCAGGCAGATCTGAAGCTTTCTTT; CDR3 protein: CASSLWQLNPGRSEAFF
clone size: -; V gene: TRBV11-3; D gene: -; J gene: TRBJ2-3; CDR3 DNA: TGTGCCAGCAGCGGGGGGGCCGTAGATACGCAGTATTTT; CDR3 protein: CASSGGAVDTQYF
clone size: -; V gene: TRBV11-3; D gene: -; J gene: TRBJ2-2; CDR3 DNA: TGTGCCAGCAGCCCGAGGACCGGGGAGCTGTTTTTT; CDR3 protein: CASSPRTGELFF
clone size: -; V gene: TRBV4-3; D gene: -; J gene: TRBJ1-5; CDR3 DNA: TGCGCCAGCAGCCGGCAGGCGACCATCAATCAGCCCCAGCATTTT; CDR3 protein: CASSRQATINQPQHF
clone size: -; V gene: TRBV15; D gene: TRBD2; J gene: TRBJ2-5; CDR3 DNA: TGTGCCACCAGCTCCCGACTAGCGGGAGGGCAAGAGACCCAGTACTTC; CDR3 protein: CATSSRLAGGQETQYF
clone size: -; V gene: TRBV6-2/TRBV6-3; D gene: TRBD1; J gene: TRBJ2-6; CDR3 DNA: TGTGCCAGCAGTTACTCGACAAACAGGGGATACTCTGGGGCCAACGTCCTGACTTTC; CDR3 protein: CASSYSTNRGYSGANVLTF
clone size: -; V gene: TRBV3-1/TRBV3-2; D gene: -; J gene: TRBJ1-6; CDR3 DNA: TGTGCCAGCAGCCAAGAACCCGGGAGTCGAAATTCACCCCTCCACTTT; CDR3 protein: CASSQEPGSRNSPLHF
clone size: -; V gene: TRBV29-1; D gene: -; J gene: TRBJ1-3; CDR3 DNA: TGCAGCGTCCAGGGTTCGGGAAACACCATATATTTT; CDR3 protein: CSVQGSGNTIYF
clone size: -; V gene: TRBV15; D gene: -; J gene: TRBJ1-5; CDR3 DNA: TGTGCCACCAGCGGTGGACAGTTCAATCAGCCCCAGCATTTT; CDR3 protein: CATSGGQFNQPQHF
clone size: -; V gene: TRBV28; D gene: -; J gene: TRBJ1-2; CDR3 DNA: TGTGCCAGCAAGCGGGGAGGCTACACCTTC; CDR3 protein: CASKRGGYTF
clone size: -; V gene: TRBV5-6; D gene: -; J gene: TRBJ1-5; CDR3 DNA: TGTGCCAGCAGCATCTGGGGCGCCGGTAGCAATCAGCCCCAGCATTTT; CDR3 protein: CASSIWGAGSNQPQHF
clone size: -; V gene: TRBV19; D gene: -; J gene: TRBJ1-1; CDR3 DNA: TGTGCCAGTAGTATAGCAGGAACCATGAACACTGAAGCTTTCTTT; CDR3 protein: CASSIAGTMNTEAFF
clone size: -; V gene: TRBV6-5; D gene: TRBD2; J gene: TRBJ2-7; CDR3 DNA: TGTGCCAGCAGTCGGACTAGTCTGGGCGAGCAGTACTTC; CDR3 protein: CASSRTSLGEQYF
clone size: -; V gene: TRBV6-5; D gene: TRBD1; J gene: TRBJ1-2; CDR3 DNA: TGTGCCAGCAGTCAGACAGGGGGCGCCGATATGGGCTACACCTTC; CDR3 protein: CASSQTGGADMGYTF
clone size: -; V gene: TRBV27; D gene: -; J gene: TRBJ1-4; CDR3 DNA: TGTGCCAGCAGCCACAGACCCTTTGAAAAACTGTTTTTT; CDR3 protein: CASSHRPFEKLFF
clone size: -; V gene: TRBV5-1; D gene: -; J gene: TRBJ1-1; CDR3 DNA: TGCGCCAGCAGCTGGTCGCTCCTAAACACTGAAGCTTTCTTT; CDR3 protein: CASSWSLLNTEAFF
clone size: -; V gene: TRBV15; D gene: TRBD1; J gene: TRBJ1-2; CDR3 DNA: TGTGCCACCAGCAGAGATGTGACAGGGGGCGGCTACACCTTC; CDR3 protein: CATSRDVTGGGYTF
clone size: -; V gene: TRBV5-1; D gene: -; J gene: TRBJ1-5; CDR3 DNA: TGCGCCAGCAGCTTGATGGGGCTCAATCAGCCCCAGCATTTT; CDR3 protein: CASSLMGLNQPQHF
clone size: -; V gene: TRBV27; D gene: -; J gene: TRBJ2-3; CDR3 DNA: TGTGCCAGCAGTCGACGACAGGTTAAGGATACGCAGTATTTT; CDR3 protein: CASSRRQVKDTQYF
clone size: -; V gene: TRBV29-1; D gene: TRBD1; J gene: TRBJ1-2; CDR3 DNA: TGCAGCGTACCAGGAAACAGGGGGGAAGGCTACACCTTC; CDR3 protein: CSVPGNRGEGYTF
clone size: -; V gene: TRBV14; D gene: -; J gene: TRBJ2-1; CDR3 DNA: TGTGCCAGCAGCCCAACCCGGGGGAGCTCCTACAATGAGCAGTTCTTC; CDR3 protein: CASSPTRGSSYNEQFF
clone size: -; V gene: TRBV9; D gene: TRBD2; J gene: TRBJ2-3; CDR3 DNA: TGTGCCAGCAGCCCCCGGGCAGGGAGGGGTGTAGATACGCAGTATTTT; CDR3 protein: CASSPRAGRGVDTQYF
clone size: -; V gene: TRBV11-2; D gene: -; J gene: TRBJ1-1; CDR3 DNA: TGTGCCAGCAGCTCAAACAGGAGGAACACTGAAGCTTTCTTT; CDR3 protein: CASSSNRRNTEAFF
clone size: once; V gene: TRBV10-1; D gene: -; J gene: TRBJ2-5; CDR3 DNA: TGCGCCAGCAGTTATTCCCGGGGGTTGGGACAGTGGGTTGAGACCCAGTACTTC; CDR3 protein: CASSYSRGLGQWVETQYF
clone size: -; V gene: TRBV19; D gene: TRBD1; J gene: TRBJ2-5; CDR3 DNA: TGTGCCAGTAGTTCCGGGACAGGGGTGGAGACCCAGTACTTC; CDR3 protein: CASSSGTGVETQYF
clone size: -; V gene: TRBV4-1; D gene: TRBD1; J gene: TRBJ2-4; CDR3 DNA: TGCGCCAGCAGCCCTGGACAGGGGGACAAAAACATTCAGTACTTC; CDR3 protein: CASSPGQGDKNIQYF
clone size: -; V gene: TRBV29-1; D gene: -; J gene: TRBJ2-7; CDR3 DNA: TGCAGCGGGGGGGACAGCGAGCAGTACTTC; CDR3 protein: CSGGDSEQYF